The clone carrying this T cell receptor beta chain showed up many times. Diagnosis of hyperthyroidism was new in patients aged 18 to 65, and its duration was under 2 months. Researchers took RNA transcripts and amplified the TCR beta CDR3 regions from them. The primer set for the first-round RT-PCR of the TCR CDR3 was HTBI. TCRdb reanalysed the multiplex PCR reads using MiXCR and keeps one entry per CDR3 protein. The table has about 740,000 distinct CDR3 sequences, approximately 15% seen once. This record belongs to a study of T cells in Graves' hyperthyroidism and ophthalmopathy. The CDR3 runs 18 residues. The germline V gene encodes CDR1 KGHDR and CDR2 SFDVKD. V was cut by 1 base and J by 0 bases, with 15 bases left in between.

The sequence was obtained from a woman aged 18-30 years with Graves' hyperthyroidism. Material: blood. The chain carries TRBV24-1 and TRBJ2-1, with D unclear. The CDR3 bases are TGTGCCACCAGTGATTTCCCACAGCCCGGTTACTCCTACAATGAGCAGTTCTTC. This codes for CATSDFPQPGYSYNEQFF.